This TCR beta chain was sequenced in a study of T cell repertoires in cytomegalovirus infection. Study-level background: A matching HLA type, together with CMV infection, was signaled by public TCR beta signatures. General study points: HLA-C-restricted, CMV-specific TCR beta clonotypes were dominant ex vivo. Summed frequency of public TCR beta families distinguished CMV carriers with the relevant HLA.

TCRdb analysed the reads with MiXCR anew, one entry per CDR3 protein. The table includes roughly 640,000 distinct CDR3 sequences, about 24% detected once. The CDR3 runs 16 residues. V was cut by 4 bases and J by 3 bases, with 19 bases left in between. Germline-derived CDR1 and CDR2 are SEHNR and FQNEAQ (reference sequence). A single count supports this clonotype. Antigen: not known. This may arise from a read error, as a much more abundant clone is one base away. The TCR was taken from a human donor in good health (CMV status not recorded). Some clones in this sample may be carry-over from other donors' samples. The specimen sequenced was CD8+ T cells from PBMCs. This chain connects TRBV7-9 to TRBJ2-7; tentative D call: TRBD2 (6 bases). The CDR3 region is CASSSSAGTGSYEQYV. The CDR3 region has the DNA TGTGCCAGCAGCTCCTCCGCCGGGACCGGGAGCTACGAGCAGTACGTC.